Listed below are T cell receptor beta chains from one sample, sequenced in a study of T cells in Graves' hyperthyroidism and ophthalmopathy. TCRdb independently ran MiXCR on the multiplex PCR reads; one entry per CDR3 protein. This table holds fewer than 900,000 distinct CDR3 sequences, 18% found once. The source material was blood. These receptors all stem from a woman aged 45-60 years with Graves' hyperthyroidism that later progressed to Graves' ophthalmopathy. The CDR3 runs from the conserved cysteine through the conserved F or W. The D gene is left open where the match is weak. The size field is filled for only some rows; it gives once, few, many or a size class.

v_gene	abundance	d_gene	j_gene	CDR3nt	CDR3aa
TRBV5-1	many	.	TRBJ1-1	TGCGCCAGCAGCTTCCGGGCCAACACTGAAGCTTTCTTT	CASSFRANTEAFF
TRBV11-2	.	.	TRBJ2-5	TGTGCCAGCAGCTTAGTGGCGGGGCCTCTCTCCGCGGCCCAGTACTTC	CASSLVAGPLSAAQYF
TRBV4-1	.	.	TRBJ1-2	TGCGCCAGCAGCCAAGTGGGCAGCGGGGTTGGCTACACCTTC	CASSQVGSGVGYTF
TRBV7-9	many	TRBD1	TRBJ2-7	TGTGCCAGCAGTCGCGGACAGGACTCCTACGAGCAGTACTTC	CASSRGQDSYEQYF
TRBV11-2	many	.	TRBJ2-7	TGTGCCAGCAGCTTAGACAATCTGAGGAACGAGCAGTACTTC	CASSLDNLRNEQYF
TRBV19	few	.	TRBJ2-5	TGTGCCAGTAGTACCCGGGACAGGGAACTAGCGGGCGAGACCCAGTACTTC	CASSTRDRELAGETQYF
TRBV7-6	few	.	TRBJ2-2	TGTGCCAGCAGTGTGATACCGGACAGTCCGGCCGGGGAGCTGTTTTTT	CASSVIPDSPAGELFF
TRBV29-1	few	.	TRBJ2-3	TGCAGCGTTGAGTTCCTAGCAACAGATACGCAGTATTTT	CSVEFLATDTQYF
TRBV19	.	TRBD1	TRBJ2-1	TGTGCCAGTAGTAGCTGGGACAGCTACAATGAGCAGTTCTTC	CASSSWDSYNEQFF
TRBV27	.	TRBD1	TRBJ2-7	TGTGCCAGCCAAAACCTGGGACAGGGTTCCTACGAGCAGTACTTC	CASQNLGQGSYEQYF
TRBV6-1	few	.	TRBJ1-4	TGTGCCAGCACCAACGGGGTAAATGAAAAACTGTTTTTT	CASTNGVNEKLFF
TRBV6-2/TRBV6-3	.	TRBD2	TRBJ2-3	TGTGCCAGCGGACAGACTAGCGGGGGAGCAGATACGCAGTATTTT	CASGQTSGGADTQYF
TRBV5-1	.	.	TRBJ2-6	TGCGCCAGCTCCAATACAGTTAGCTTCTCTGGGGCCAACGTCCTGACTTTC	CASSNTVSFSGANVLTF
TRBV10-1	many	TRBD1	TRBJ1-1	TGCGCCAGCAGTGAAGGGACAGGGGGCACTGAAGCTTTCTTT	CASSEGTGGTEAFF
TRBV2	many	.	TRBJ2-3	TGTGCCAGCAGTGAAATGCGACCTAGCACAGATACGCAGTATTTT	CASSEMRPSTDTQYF
TRBV5-6	.	.	TRBJ2-3	TGTGCCAGCACCCTATTAGCGATTGGGGATACGCAGTATTTT	CASTLLAIGDTQYF
TRBV18	many	TRBD1	TRBJ2-3	TGTGCCAGCTCCTCATACGGACAGGGAATCGCAGATACGCAGTATTTT	CASSSYGQGIADTQYF
TRBV18	many	.	TRBJ2-3	TGTGCCAGCTCACCACCTACGGGCAGAAGCACAGATACGCAGTATTTT	CASSPPTGRSTDTQYF
TRBV3-1	.	.	TRBJ2-7	TGTGCCAGCAGCCGGAGGGTCGATTACGAGCAGTACTTC	CASSRRVDYEQYF
TRBV12-3/TRBV12-4	.	.	TRBJ1-5	TGTGCCAGCAGAGCCGCGGGACAAGATAATCAGCCCCAGCATTTT	CASRAAGQDNQPQHF
TRBV12-3/TRBV12-4	many	.	TRBJ1-1	TGTGCCAGCAGCCCAACCGACAGGTACACTGAAGCTTTCTTT	CASSPTDRYTEAFF
TRBV19	.	TRBD1	TRBJ2-5	TGTGCCAGTAGTATAACAGGGGGCTTCGAGACCCAGTACTTC	CASSITGGFETQYF
TRBV9	once	TRBD1	TRBJ1-2	TGTGCCAGCAGCGTAGCAACAGGGGAGGCGGTAAGCTCCTATGGCTACACCTTC	CASSVATGEAVSSYGYTF
TRBV19	few	TRBD2	TRBJ2-3	TGTGCCAGTCGGGGAGGACTAGCGGGGGGCACAGATACGCAGTATTTT	CASRGGLAGGTDTQYF
TRBV20-1	.	TRBD2	TRBJ2-3	TGCAGTGCAGAAGCTAGCGGGGGGGGTACAGATACGCAGTATTTT	CSAEASGGGTDTQYF
TRBV20-1	.	.	TRBJ2-7	TGCAGTGCTAGTCTGGCCCCCTACGAGCAGTACTTC	CSASLAPYEQYF
TRBV6-1	.	.	TRBJ2-1	TGTGCCAGCATAACCGGGACGGGCAACTACAATGAGCAGTTCTTC	CASITGTGNYNEQFF
TRBV3-1	many	.	TRBJ1-2	TGTGCCAGCAGCCAAGGCGACAGAGGGTATAGCTACACCTTC	CASSQGDRGYSYTF
TRBV5-1	many	.	TRBJ1-5	TGCGCCAGCAGCTTGGCCGGGGCGGGCAATCAGCCCCAGCATTTT	CASSLAGAGNQPQHF
TRBV3-1	many	.	TRBJ2-1	TGTGCCAGCAGCCCGGTTTATAGCCCCTACAATGAGCAGTTCTTC	CASSPVYSPYNEQFF
TRBV24-1	few	TRBD2	TRBJ2-1	TGTGCCACCAGTGATCGGACTAGCGGGGGATCCTACAATGAGCAGTTCTTC	CATSDRTSGGSYNEQFF
TRBV20-1	many	TRBD1	TRBJ1-1	TGCAGTGCTAGAGTTACAGGGGGCACTGAAGCTTTCTTT	CSARVTGGTEAFF
TRBV12-3/TRBV12-4	many	.	TRBJ2-5	TGTGCCAGCAGCTTGAGCCTCCAAGAGACCCAGTACTTC	CASSLSLQETQYF
TRBV6-1	.	.	TRBJ1-5	TGTGCCGGCAGCCCGGCATATAGCAATCAGCCCCAGCATTTT	CAGSPAYSNQPQHF
TRBV27	once	.	TRBJ2-1	TGTGCCAGCAGTGACCCCCAGCTAGCGAGGAATGAGCAGTTCTTC	CASSDPQLARNEQFF
TRBV6-6	few	.	TRBJ1-4	TGTGCCAGCAGTTACGTCGGCAGATATAATGAAAAACTGTTTTTT	CASSYVGRYNEKLFF
TRBV5-4	few	.	TRBJ1-2	TGTGCCAGCAGCCCTCAGACCCCCAGGGGCTACACCTTC	CASSPQTPRGYTF
TRBV19	.	TRBD1	TRBJ1-2	TGTGCCAGTAGTGAGGGACAGCCTTACACCTTC	CASSEGQPYTF
TRBV7-2	many	.	TRBJ2-1	TGTGCCAGCAGCTTAGCGATGGGTGGGCCTTACAATGAGCAGTTCTTC	CASSLAMGGPYNEQFF
TRBV12-3/TRBV12-4	many	.	TRBJ2-3	TGTGCCAGCAGAGGGGGGGGAACAACATATACGCAGTATTTT	CASRGGGTTYTQYF
TRBV4-1	few	.	TRBJ1-2	TGCGCCAGCAGCCAAGATTATAACAGGGACTATGGCTACACCTTC	CASSQDYNRDYGYTF
TRBV6-1	many	.	TRBJ2-2	TGTGCCAGCAGTCCGGGTGGGGGTGGCACCGGGGAGCTGTTTTTT	CASSPGGGGTGELFF
TRBV10-2	.	.	TRBJ2-5	TGCGCCAGCAGTGACGACAGAGGGAGGCACTTC	CASSDDRGRHF
TRBV3-1	many	.	TRBJ2-2	TGTGCCAGCAGCCTGCCTGGGGGCGGGGAGCTGTTTTTT	CASSLPGGGELFF
TRBV20-1	few	.	TRBJ2-3	TGCAGTGCTATCCTAGGGGGCACAGATACGCAGTATTTT	CSAILGGTDTQYF
TRBV2	many	TRBD1	TRBJ2-2	TGTGCCACCTTACGGGACAGAAACACCGGGGAGCTGTTTTTT	CATLRDRNTGELFF
TRBV29-1	few	TRBD1	TRBJ1-1	TGCAGCGTTGATAACAGGGGATTAGGCACTGAAGCTTTCTTT	CSVDNRGLGTEAFF
TRBV7-9	few	TRBD1	TRBJ2-5	TGTGCCAGCAGCCCCTCACAGGGGGTCCTACAGACCCAGTACTTC	CASSPSQGVLQTQYF
TRBV15	few	.	TRBJ1-5	TGTGCCACCAGCAGAGATTTTAGCAATCAGCCCCAGCATTTT	CATSRDFSNQPQHF
TRBV20-1	many	.	TRBJ2-3	TGCAGTGGAATCTCCGGGAGCTACACAGATACGCAGTATTTT	CSGISGSYTDTQYF
TRBV19	.	.	TRBJ2-5	TGTGCCAGTAGTACCCCCGGAAGGGGAGAAGAGACCCAGTACTTC	CASSTPGRGEETQYF
TRBV3-1	many	.	TRBJ2-7	TGTGCCAGCAGCCACGAGGGATCCGAGCAGTACTTC	CASSHEGSEQYF